These T cell receptor beta chains were read from a single sample in a study of blood T cell repertoires in COVID-19. Assay used: immunoSEQ multiplex PCR; TCRdb lists only in-frame clones, some missing. The table has more than 200,000 clones, about 87% seen once. Sequences were obtained from peripheral blood. These receptor sequences come from a woman in her thirties with COVID-19, enrolled during active disease. CDR3s include the opening cysteine and the closing phenylalanine or tryptophan. Each record gives: clone size, J gene, D gene, V gene, CDR3 DNA, CDR3 protein. D genes are given only for firm matches. A row's size may be missing; if present it is once, few, many or a size class.

NA TRBJ1-1 NA TRBV10-1 TGCGCCAGCAATAAGGACAGAAACACTGAAGCTTTCTTT CASNKDRNTEAFF
NA TRBJ1-6 TRBD1 TRBV28 TGTGCCAGCGGAACTTCCGGGACAGGGGACTCACCCCTCCACTTT CASGTSGTGDSPLHF
NA TRBJ2-1 TRBD2 TRBV13 TGTGCCAGCAGCTTAGGGACTAGCGGCTACAATGAGCAGTTCTTC CASSLGTSGYNEQFF
NA TRBJ2-3 NA TRBV7-8 TGTGCCAGCAGCCACGCGGTAGGGGGTTTCACAGATACGCAGTATTTT CASSHAVGGFTDTQYF
NA TRBJ2-1 NA TRBV24-1 TGTGCCACCAGTGATTTCGACAGCCTCAATGAGCAGTTCTTC CATSDFDSLNEQFF
NA TRBJ2-5 NA TRBV24-1 TGTGCCACCAGTGATTTGGGGGGATTCGGGGGAGAGACCCAGTACTTC CATSDLGGFGGETQYF
NA TRBJ2-2 NA TRBV29-1 TGCAGCGTTGAAGAACCGGGAACCAACACCGGGGAGCTGTTTTTT CSVEEPGTNTGELFF
NA TRBJ2-5 TRBD2 TRBV9 TGTGCCAGCAGCGCTAGCGGGGGGGCCGAGACCCAGTACTTC CASSASGGAETQYF
NA TRBJ2-1 NA TRBV27 TGTGCCAGCAGTTTCGGAGAAAAGCAGTTCTTC CASSFGEKQFF
NA TRBJ2-7 TRBD1 TRBV28 TGTGCCAGCAGCATTCTAGGACAGGGGGTTGGCGAGCAGTACTTC CASSILGQGVGEQYF
NA TRBJ1-5 TRBD1 TRBV19 TGTGCCAGTAGTATCGGAGGAGGGACAGGCCCTCATCAGCCCCAGCATTTT CASSIGGGTGPHQPQHF
few TRBJ1-1 NA TRBV7-8 TGTGCCAGCAGCTTAGGGGCAGTTGAAGCTTTCTTT CASSLGAVEAFF
NA TRBJ2-7 TRBD1 TRBV5-8 TGTGCCAGCAGTCATTATCCGGGACAGGGAGCCTACGAGCAGTACTTC CASSHYPGQGAYEQYF
NA TRBJ1-6 NA TRBV10-3 TGTGCCATACGGGACGGGGGGTATAATTCACCCCTCCACTTT CAIRDGGYNSPLHF
once TRBJ2-7 NA TRBV27 TGTGCCAGCACGGCAGGTAACGAGCAGTACTTC CASTAGNEQYF
once TRBJ2-1 TRBD2 TRBV19 TGTGCCAGTAAATTTGCGGGACTAAGCAATGAGCAGTTCTTC CASKFAGLSNEQFF
few TRBJ1-2 TRBD1 TRBV9 TGTGCCAGCAGCTCAGTGGAGGAGGGGGCTGGCTACACCTTC CASSSVEEGAGYTF
once TRBJ2-3 NA TRBV11-2 TGTGCCAGCGGCCCAGGATATAGCACAGATACGCAGTATTTT CASGPGYSTDTQYF
NA TRBJ2-1 NA TRBV5-5 TGTGCCAGCAGCTTGGTCTGGGACTTGGTCTCCTACAATGAGCAGTTCTTC CASSLVWDLVSYNEQFF
NA TRBJ2-3 NA TRBV6-5 TGTGCCAGCAGACCCCAGGGGCTCTGGGCAGATACGCAGTATTTT CASRPQGLWADTQYF
once TRBJ2-3 TRBD2 TRBV2 TGTGCCAGCTCTAGCGGAGATACGCAGTATTTT CASSSGDTQYF
NA TRBJ1-2 NA TRBV12-3/TRBV12-4 TGTGCCAATGCAGGGGATAGCTACACCTTC CANAGDSYTF
NA TRBJ1-5 TRBD1 TRBV5-1 TGCGCCAGCAGCTTGGGGGACAGGGAAGGCAATCAGCCCCAGCATTTT CASSLGDREGNQPQHF
NA TRBJ2-1 NA TRBV27 TGTGCCAGCAGGTTTATAGGTCGTCCGAGGTCCAATGAGCAGTTCTTC CASRFIGRPRSNEQFF
NA TRBJ2-6 NA TRBV19 TGTGCCAGTAGTATAGATACCCCCAGGCTAAGGTCTGGGGCCAACGTCCTGACTTTC CASSIDTPRLRSGANVLTF
NA TRBJ2-1 TRBD1 TRBV9 TGTGCCAGCAGCTCCATCGGGACAGGTCCTTACAATGAGCAGTTCTTC CASSSIGTGPYNEQFF
NA TRBJ1-1 NA TRBV18 TGTGCCAGCTCACCTGTCTCTGGGGCTGGGAACACTGAAGCTTTCTTT CASSPVSGAGNTEAFF
NA TRBJ1-2 TRBD1 TRBV6-4 TGTGCCAGCAGTGAAGGACAGGGTAATGGCTACACCTTC CASSEGQGNGYTF
NA TRBJ2-5 NA TRBV18 TGTGCCAGCTCACCGGAATACAGGGAGGGAGAGACCCAGTACTTC CASSPEYREGETQYF
NA TRBJ1-4 NA TRBV4-3 TGCGCCAGCAGCCAAGGAGGGGAAAAACTGTTTTTT CASSQGGEKLFF
NA TRBJ2-1 NA TRBV27 TGTGCCAGCAGTCCACAGGGACTAAGAAATGAGCAGTTCTTC CASSPQGLRNEQFF
NA TRBJ1-4 NA TRBV7-9 TGTGCCAGCAGCTTATCACAGGGTGTCACTAATGAAAAACTGTTTTTT CASSLSQGVTNEKLFF
NA TRBJ2-2 TRBD1 TRBV6-1 TGTGCCAGCAGTGATCCCGGGACAGGCGCCGGGGAGCTGTTTTTT CASSDPGTGAGELFF
NA TRBJ2-4 TRBD1 TRBV28 TGTGCCAGCAGTAAACCAGGACAGGGAATAGCCAAAAACATTCAGTACTTC CASSKPGQGIAKNIQYF
few TRBJ1-3 NA TRBV7-8 TGTGCCAGCAGCATAGATGGTAAACTTGAGAACACCATATATTTT CASSIDGKLENTIYF
once TRBJ1-2 NA TRBV5-4 TGTGCCAGCAGCTTTCCGGACAGCTATGGCTACACCTTC CASSFPDSYGYTF
NA TRBJ1-1 TRBD1 TRBV11-3 TGTGCCAGCAGCTTAGATCAGGACAGGACGGTAGCTTTCTTT CASSLDQDRTVAFF
NA TRBJ1-1 NA TRBV30 TGTGCCTGGAGTGTACGGAGGGGTCCTGAAGCTTTCTTT CAWSVRRGPEAFF
NA TRBJ2-3 TRBD1 TRBV6-2/TRBV6-3 TGTGCCAGCAGTCCCTCCCGGACAGGGGGCGCGGAGACGACGCAGTATTTT CASSPSRTGGAETTQYF
NA TRBJ1-5 NA TRBV15 TGTGCCACCAGCAGAGACAGGAACAATCAGCCCCAGCATTTT CATSRDRNNQPQHF
NA TRBJ2-1 TRBD2 TRBV9 TGTGCCAGCAGCGTAGGGACTAGCGTGTACAATGAGCAGTTCTTC CASSVGTSVYNEQFF
NA TRBJ1-1 NA TRBV28 TGTGCCAGCAGTTATACAGATACTGAAGCTTTCTTT CASSYTDTEAFF
NA TRBJ1-5 TRBD1 TRBV6-2/TRBV6-3 TGTGCCAGCAGTTCGACAGGGGGCCATCAGCCCCAGCATTTT CASSSTGGHQPQHF
NA TRBJ1-1 NA TRBV29-1 TGCAGCGTTGCTAGGGAGGACCTCTACACTGAAGCTTTCTTT CSVAREDLYTEAFF
NA TRBJ1-6 TRBD1 TRBV7-2 TGTGCCAGCAGCTTAGGGGACAGGGCCCTAAATTCACCCCTCCACTTT CASSLGDRALNSPLHF
few TRBJ2-7 TRBD1 TRBV19 TGTGCCAGTAGTACCGGACAGGAACCCTACGAGCAGTACTTC CASSTGQEPYEQYF
NA TRBJ2-5 TRBD1 TRBV24-1 TGTGCCACCAGTGATTGGGGACAGGGGACGTGGGAGACCCAGTACTTC CATSDWGQGTWETQYF
NA TRBJ1-1 NA TRBV7-2 TGTGCCAGCAGCTTACGCGGGGGTCCAAACACTGAAGCTTTCTTT CASSLRGGPNTEAFF
once TRBJ2-1 NA TRBV7-7 TGTGCTAGCTCAGTTGACTCGTACAATGAGCAGTTCTTC CASSVDSYNEQFF
NA TRBJ1-6 NA TRBV5-4 TGTGCCAGCAGCAGTGACAGCTCCTATAATTCACCCCTCCACTTT CASSSDSSYNSPLHF
NA TRBJ1-6 NA TRBV6-5 TGTGCCAGCAGTTCCGGACACGCCCTCCACTTT CASSSGHALHF